This T cell receptor (beta chain) was recorded in a study of blood T cell repertoires in COVID-19. The wider study: The origin of the acute and convalescent COVID-19 samples was the United States, Italy and Spain.

Produced via immunoSEQ multiplex PCR; TCRdb's table is partial and in-frame only. The data contain 130,000 or so clones, over 80% of them singletons. After removal of 3 bases from V and 7 bases from J, the junction contained 19 bases not matched to a gene. Germline values: CDR1 MNHEY, CDR2 SMNVEV (reference sequence). The CDR3 is 18 amino acids. Sample: peripheral blood. This chain uses TRBV27 with TRBJ2-7; 9 positions agree with TRBD1. This sequence originates from a human donor in a cohort sampled during active COVID-19. The CDR3 nucleotides are TGTGCCAGCAGTTTTTGGACGAATCCCGGGACAGGGCCGGGGGAGCAGTACTTC. As protein: CASSFWTNPGTGPGEQYF.